This TCR beta chain emerged from a study of identical twins' blood T cells (dated by TCRdb to 2012 to 2014). Concerning the study at large: The approximately 12 libraries, six for the alpha chain and six for the beta chain, together yielded roughly 49 million Illumina reads. The study compared TCR alpha and beta chain repertoires of three pairs of monozygous twins using next-generation sequencing to assess genetic influence on repertoire formation. Overall results and qualifications from the work: Because the twins were raised together, environmental influences could not be ruled out as an explanation for the similarity between twins. How many CDR3 clonotypes two donors shared depended mainly on the product of their cloneset sizes, and the twins did not clearly stray from this trend. The proposed role of the TCRalpha J segment in MHC recognition during thymic selection was stated to require validation by independent studies. Looking at the most abundant TCRbeta clonotypes, every donor had more CDR3 sequences in common with her twin than with unrelated donors. Twin pairs were reported to be markedly more alike in V gene usage than unrelated donors were, even when looking at non-selected out-of-frame TCRbeta clonotypes.

From the cysteine through the phenylalanine, the CDR3 covers 13 amino acids. The kept DNA is CDR3 alone, 39 bases in frame from the first base. The V and J ends are trimmed by 0 bases and 10 bases, leaving 10 bases between them. Sequences DFQATT (CDR1) and SNEGSKA (CDR2) are obtained from the germline V gene (reference sequence). Six healthy women forming three monozygous twin pairs were used as donors. All three twin pairs had been reared together and were thought likely to have met the same infectious agents and vaccines. TCR cDNA libraries were prepared from RNA that had been isolated from peripheral blood mononuclear cells. The library was generated by 5' RACE. Sequencing used an Illumina Genome Analyzer IIx. The RNA-based TCR cDNA libraries were made using a previously described protocol that was modified in several ways. To prevent cross-contamination, sample-specific barcodes were added to both ends of each TCR cDNA library during cDNA synthesis and amplification. Under the source paper's analysis protocol: Between about 85,000 and nearly 550,000 clonotypes were identified per individual, with about 2.2 to 3.6 million CDR3-containing reads per library. After reads with improper barcode index combinations were thrown out, a cloneset for each library was built using the MiTCR software. While assembling CDR3 clonotypes, MiTCR filtered or rescued low-quality reads and corrected PCR and sequencing errors. Artificial out-of-frame clonotypes were mapped to in-frame sequences, with one indel allowed in the CDR3, and then removed. V and J gene usage similarity between donors was measured as Jensen-Shannon divergence divided by mean entropy. TCRdb trimmed the raw reads at Q25, called clones with MiXCR and kept productive beta chains. Rows matching on CDR3 protein sequence are summarized as one entry with the most common DNA and genes. These V and J calls rely on TCRdb rather than the paper's analysis. The sample table holds a few hundred thousand distinct CDR3 sequences, of which roughly 27% were seen once. The top ten clonotypes cover around 5.6% of the sample.

This clonotype was seen only once. Its antigen is currently not known. Base qualities are missing; no much larger clone stands one base away. Weak support is all one read offers. The V and J genes are TRBV20-1 and TRBJ1-6, with the identity of the D gene unclear. Sequencing was performed on PBMCs. The TCR was taken from a woman aged 18-49 years in good health. The CDR3: CSARDLTRSPLHF. Here is the DNA: TGCAGTGCTAGAGACTTAACTCGGTCACCCCTCCACTTT.